This TCR beta chain derives from a study of cytomegalovirus exposure and HLA in healthy donors. Findings and limits, study-wide: The dataset shows that most TCR sequences were rare, while some public TCRs occurred in many donors. A few CMV-associated chains were confirmed in vitro to be specific for CMV antigens. Subsequent analysis found a tendency for first-cohort TCR clusters to co-occur within the approximately 130 validation repertoires.

Method: immunoSEQ multiplex PCR; TCRdb's copy keeps in-frame clones and lacks some. The sample holds 65,000 to 70,000 clones, roughly nine tenths seen once. Notes on this clone: Its antigen remains unknown.

Trimming cost V 6 bases and J 12 bases; bases outside gene matches: 13. The V gene's germline CDR1 is SNHLY and CDR2 FYNNEI. The CDR3 is 14 amino acids. Donors were drawn from the approximately 120-subject validation cohort, separate from the approximately 680-subject first cohort. The V and J genes are TRBV2 and TRBJ2-1, with 8 bases lining up with TRBD1. Sequencing input: PBMCs. The clonotype comes from a man aged 18 to 30 in good health and CMV-seronegative. The CDR3 nucleotides are TGTGCCAGCAGGACGGACAGGGTTGGTGGGGTGCAGTTCTTC. The encoded protein is CASRTDRVGGVQFF. Using reference TRBV2 and TRBJ2-1 for the parts outside the CDR3, the full variable domain is EPEVTQTPSHQVTQMGQEVILRCVPISNHLYFYWYRQILGQKVEFLVSFYNNEISEKSEIFDDQFSVERPDGSNFTLKIRSTKLEDSAMYFCASRTDRVGGVQFFGPGTRLTVL.